The clone carrying this T cell receptor beta chain has only one observation. Specified time point: pre-sensitization, week 0. Documented treatment: therapeutic diphenylcyclopropenone sensitization with weekly scalp DPC. Suited to DPC and affected by alopecia, the donors ranged from 18 to 70 years old. These data are taken from a study of human T cells and chemical hapten exposure. TCRdb fed the RACE reads into MiXCR, producing one record per CDR3 protein. The sample lists about 51,000 distinct CDR3 sequences; 8.5% to 10% were seen once. Germline-derived CDR1 and CDR2 are MDHEN and SYDVKM. The CDR3 has 14 residues. V was cut by 3 bases and J by 4 bases, with 12 bases left in between.

The clonotype was recovered from a woman in her 40s with alopecia areata. Some clones in this sample may be carry-over from other donors' samples. The chain joins TRBV28 to TRBJ1-2; D is possibly TRBD1 (6 bases). The sample consisted of whole blood, taken in connection with sensitization to the hapten diphenylcyclopropenone (DPC). CDR3 protein: CASSFQGRTYGYTF. CDR3 bases: TGTGCCAGCAGTTTTCAGGGGCGGACCTATGGCTACACCTTC.